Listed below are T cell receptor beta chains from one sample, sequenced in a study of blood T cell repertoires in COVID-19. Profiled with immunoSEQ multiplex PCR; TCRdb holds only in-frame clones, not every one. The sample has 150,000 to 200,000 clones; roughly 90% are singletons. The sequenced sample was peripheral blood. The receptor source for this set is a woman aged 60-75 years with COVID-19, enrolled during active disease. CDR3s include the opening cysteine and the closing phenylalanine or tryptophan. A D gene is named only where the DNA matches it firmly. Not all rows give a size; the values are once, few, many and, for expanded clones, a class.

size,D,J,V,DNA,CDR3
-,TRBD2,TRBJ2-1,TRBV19,TGTGCCAGTAGCATTAGCGGGAGCTCCTACAATGAGCAGTTCTTC,CASSISGSSYNEQFF
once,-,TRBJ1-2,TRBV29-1,TGCAGCGTTGATACCAGGAAAGAATATGGCTACACCTTC,CSVDTRKEYGYTF
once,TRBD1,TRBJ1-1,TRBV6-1,TGTGCCAGCAGGGACAGGACAGGGGGCACTGAAGCTTTCTTT,CASRDRTGGTEAFF
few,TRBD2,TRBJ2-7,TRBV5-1,TGCGCCAGCAGCGGAGGGACTAGCGAACTCTACGAGCAGTACTTC,CASSGGTSELYEQYF
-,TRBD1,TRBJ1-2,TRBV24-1,TGTGCCACCAGTGAGACAGGGGCCTATGGCTACACCTTC,CATSETGAYGYTF
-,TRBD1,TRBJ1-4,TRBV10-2,TGCGCCACCTCGGGTGACTTATACTCAGGGGGGTCTAATGAAAAACTGTTTTTT,CATSGDLYSGGSNEKLFF
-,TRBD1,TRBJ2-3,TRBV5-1,TGCGCCAGCAGCGAGACAGGGGAGGTAGATACGCAGTATTTT,CASSETGEVDTQYF
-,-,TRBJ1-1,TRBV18,TGTGCCAGCCAACGCCAGGGTCCCACTGAAGCTTTCTTT,CASQRQGPTEAFF
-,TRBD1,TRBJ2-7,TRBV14,TGTGCCAGCAGCCAAGACCGGGACAGACTTCCCTACGAGCAGTACTTC,CASSQDRDRLPYEQYF
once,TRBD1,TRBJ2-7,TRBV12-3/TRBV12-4,TGTGCCAGCAGTTGGGACAGGGCCTACGAGCAGTACTTC,CASSWDRAYEQYF
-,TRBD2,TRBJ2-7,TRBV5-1,TGCGCCAGCAGCTTTGATAGCGGGAGCCCCTACGAGCAGTACTTC,CASSFDSGSPYEQYF
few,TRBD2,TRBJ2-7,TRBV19,TGTGCCAGTAGTATCACAGCGGGAGGCACCTACGAGCAGTACTTC,CASSITAGGTYEQYF
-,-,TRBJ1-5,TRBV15,TGTGCCACCAGCAGGAGGACTGAAGGAGGGCCCCAGCATTTT,CATSRRTEGGPQHF
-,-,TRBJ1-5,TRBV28,TGTGCCAGCAGCCCCCGCGGAAACAATCAGCCCCAGCATTTT,CASSPRGNNQPQHF
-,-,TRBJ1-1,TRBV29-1,TGCAGCGTTGTGGAGGGGAGCACTGAAGCTTTCTTT,CSVVEGSTEAFF
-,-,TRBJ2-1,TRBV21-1,TGTGCCAGCAGCAAATCTAGCGGGAGGGCCCCTCGAAATGAGCAGTTCTTC,CASSKSSGRAPRNEQFF
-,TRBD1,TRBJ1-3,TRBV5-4,TGTGCCAGCAGCGGGACAGCGGCTGGAAACACCATATATTTT,CASSGTAAGNTIYF
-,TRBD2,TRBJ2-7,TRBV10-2,TGCGCCAGCAGGGGACTAGAAGCCTACGAGCAGTACTTC,CASRGLEAYEQYF
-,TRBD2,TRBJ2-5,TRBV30,TGTGCCTGGAAGGCGGGAGTAGCAGAGACCCAGTACTTC,CAWKAGVAETQYF
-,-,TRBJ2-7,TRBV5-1,TGCGCCAGCAGCTTGCTATTTGGCGGGACCTACGAGCAGTACTTC,CASSLLFGGTYEQYF
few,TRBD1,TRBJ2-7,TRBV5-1,TGCGCCAGCACCCCCCTGCGAGGGGGCGTACAAGCCTACGAGCAGTACTTC,CASTPLRGGVQAYEQYF
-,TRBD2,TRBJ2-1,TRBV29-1,TGCAGCGTTGAGAAACTAGCGGGAGATGTAAATGAGCAGTTCTTC,CSVEKLAGDVNEQFF
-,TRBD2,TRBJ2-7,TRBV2,TGTGCCAGCAGTCGACTAGCGGGAGGGATAGGCGAGCAGTACTTC,CASSRLAGGIGEQYF
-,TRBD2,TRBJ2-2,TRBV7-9,TGTGCCAGCAGCGCGGGACTAGCGGGAGTCACCGGGGAGCTGTTTTTT,CASSAGLAGVTGELFF
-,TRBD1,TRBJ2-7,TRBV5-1,TGCGCCAGCGCATCTCCCGGGACAGGGGGCGAGCAGTACTTC,CASASPGTGGEQYF
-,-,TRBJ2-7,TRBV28,TGTGCCAGCAGGGGGGCGTCGACCTACGAGCAGTACTTC,CASRGASTYEQYF
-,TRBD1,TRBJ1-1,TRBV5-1,TGCGCCAGCAGCTTAGACCCAGGGGGTCCTCGCACTGAAGCTTTCTTT,CASSLDPGGPRTEAFF
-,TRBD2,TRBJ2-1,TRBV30,TGTGCCTGGAGTTCGCTAGCGGGCCAAGGAGAGCAGTTCTTC,CAWSSLAGQGEQFF
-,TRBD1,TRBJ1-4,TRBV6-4,TGTGCCAGCAGTGAGTCGGGGACAGGGTTAAATGAAAAACTGTTTTTT,CASSESGTGLNEKLFF
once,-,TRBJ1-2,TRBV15,TGTGCCACCAGCACTACAGGGTTCAACTATGGCTACACCTTC,CATSTTGFNYGYTF
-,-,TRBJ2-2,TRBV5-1,TGCGCCACCAAATTGGGGGCTGGAAACCGCCAAACCGGGGAGCTGTTTTTT,CATKLGAGNRQTGELFF
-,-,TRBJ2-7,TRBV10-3,TGTGCCATCAGTGAAACGGGTTTGGTCGAGCAGTACTTC,CAISETGLVEQYF
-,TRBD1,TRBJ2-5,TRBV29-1,TGCAGCGTTGGACAGGGCGGGGAGACCCAGTACTTC,CSVGQGGETQYF
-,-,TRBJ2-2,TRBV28,TGTGCCAGCAGGGGAAGACGCGGGGGCGCCTTCACCGGGGAGCTGTTTTTT,CASRGRRGGAFTGELFF
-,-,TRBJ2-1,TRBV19,TGTGCCAGTAGTATCCCAGGGGTTCCAAGACGGTTCTTC,CASSIPGVPRRFF
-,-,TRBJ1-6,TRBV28,TGTGCCAGCAGTTTACGGGTGCCCTATAATTCACCCCTCCACTTT,CASSLRVPYNSPLHF
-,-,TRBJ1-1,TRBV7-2,TGTGCCAGCAGCTCCTGGGGAGCGAACACTGAAGCTTTCTTT,CASSSWGANTEAFF
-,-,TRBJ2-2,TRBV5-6,TGTGCCAGCAGCCAATACAGGGCCGCGAACACCGGGGAGCTGTTTTTT,CASSQYRAANTGELFF
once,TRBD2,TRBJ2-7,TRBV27,TGTGCCAGCAGTCCCGGACTAGCTCCCCATTCCTACGAGCAGTACTTC,CASSPGLAPHSYEQYF
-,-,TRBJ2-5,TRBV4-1,TGCGCCAGCAGCCAAGATAAAGGACTACAAGAGACCCAGTACTTC,CASSQDKGLQETQYF
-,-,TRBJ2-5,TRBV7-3,TGTGCCAGCAGCTTAAACCGGGGAGAGGGGACCCAGTACTTC,CASSLNRGEGTQYF
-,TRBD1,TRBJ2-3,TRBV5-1,TGCGCCAGCAGCTTTCAGGGCAGGGGGCCAGATACGCAGTATTTT,CASSFQGRGPDTQYF
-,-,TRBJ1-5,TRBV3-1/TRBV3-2,TGTGCCAGCAGCCAAGATCCCAAGCGCAATCAGCCCCAGCATTTT,CASSQDPKRNQPQHF
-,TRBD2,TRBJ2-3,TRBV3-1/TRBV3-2,TGTGCCAGCAGCCCGGGACTAGCGGGAGCAGATACGCAGTATTTT,CASSPGLAGADTQYF
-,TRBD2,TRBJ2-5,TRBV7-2,TGTGCCAGCAGCTTCAGACTAGCGGGAGGGAGAGAGACCCAGTACTTC,CASSFRLAGGRETQYF
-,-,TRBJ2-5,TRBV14,TGTGCCAGCAGCGTACTGCGACAAGAGACCCAGTACTTC,CASSVLRQETQYF
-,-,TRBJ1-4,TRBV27,TGTGCCAGCAGTTTATCGGCACTATCAACTAATGAAAAACTGTTTTTT,CASSLSALSTNEKLFF
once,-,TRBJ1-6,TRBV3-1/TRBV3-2,TGTGCCAGCAGCCAAGGGCAGGGGCCCCCACCCCTCCACTTT,CASSQGQGPPPLHF
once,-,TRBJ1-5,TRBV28,TGTGCCAGCAGTTGGAGGGGCAATCAGCCCCAGCATTTT,CASSWRGNQPQHF
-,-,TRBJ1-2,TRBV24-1,TGTGCCACCAGTGGCGATAACCGCGGCTACACCTTC,CATSGDNRGYTF
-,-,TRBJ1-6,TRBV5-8,TGTGCCAGCAGCGGCAGACAGGCCTATAATTCACCCCTCCACTTT,CASSGRQAYNSPLHF
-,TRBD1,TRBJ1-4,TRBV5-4,TGTGCCAGCAGCCGACAGGGGGTGGGAGAAAAACTGTTTTTT,CASSRQGVGEKLFF
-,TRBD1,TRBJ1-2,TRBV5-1,TGCGCCAGCAGCTTGGAGGGGGCGAGCTATGGCTACACCTTC,CASSLEGASYGYTF